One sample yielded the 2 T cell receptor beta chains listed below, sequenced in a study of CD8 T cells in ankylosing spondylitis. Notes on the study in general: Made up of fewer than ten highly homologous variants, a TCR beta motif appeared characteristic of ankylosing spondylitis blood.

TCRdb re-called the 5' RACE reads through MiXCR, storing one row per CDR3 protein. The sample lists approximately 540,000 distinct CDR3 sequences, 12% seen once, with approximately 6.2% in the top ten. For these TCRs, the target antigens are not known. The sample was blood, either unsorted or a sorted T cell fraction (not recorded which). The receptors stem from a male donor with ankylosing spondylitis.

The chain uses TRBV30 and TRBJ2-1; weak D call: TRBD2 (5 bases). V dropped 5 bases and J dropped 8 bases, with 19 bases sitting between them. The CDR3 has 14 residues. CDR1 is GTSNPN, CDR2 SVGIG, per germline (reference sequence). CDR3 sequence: CAWSGERVVDEQFF. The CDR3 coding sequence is TGTGCCTGGTCCGGGGAAAGGGTTGTGGATGAGCAGTTCTTC.

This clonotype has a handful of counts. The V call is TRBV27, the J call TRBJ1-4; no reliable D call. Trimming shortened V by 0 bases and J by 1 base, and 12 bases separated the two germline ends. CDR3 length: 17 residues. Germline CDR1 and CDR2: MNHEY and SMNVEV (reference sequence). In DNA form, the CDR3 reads TGTGCCAGCAGTTTATCGCCGCAGATAGTAACTAATGAAAAACTGTTTTTT. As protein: CASSLSPQIVTNEKLFF.